This T cell receptor (beta chain) emerged from a study of blood T cell repertoires in COVID-19. Study as a whole: Sites across the United States, Italy and Spain contributed samples from acute and convalescent COVID-19. PBMCs, B-cell-depleted T cells, or T cells were the source of the cDNA or gDNA that made up the material.

In the authors' methods: Counts of nucleated cells, estimated from reference gene primer amplification, were obtained. Produced via immunoSEQ multiplex PCR; TCRdb's table is partial and in-frame only. V and J calls and clone size are given by that table; D and trimming were obtained from the DNA. The data hold about 40,000 clones, with over 75% observed a single time. V lost 2 bases and J lost 1, with 11 bases in between. CDR1 is SGHVS and CDR2 is FNYEAQ in the germline V gene. The CDR3 length is 16 residues. The chain combines TRBV7-6 with TRBJ2-2; TRBD1 is a possible D gene (6 bases). The sample consisted of peripheral blood. The TCR was taken from a woman in her 70s with acute or convalescent COVID-19. This chain's CDR3 is CASSLNAGVNTGELFF. Written as DNA, the CDR3 is TGTGCCAGCAGCTTAAATGCAGGGGTGAACACCGGGGAGCTGTTTTTT.